This T cell receptor (beta chain) emerged from a study of T cell repertoires in cytomegalovirus infection (dated by TCRdb to the late 2010s). About the study as a whole: Because public TCR beta signatures pointed to carriage of CMV infection together with the matching HLA type, the HLA type of each donor mattered for the analysis.

Via the germline V gene, CDR1 is SGHTA and CDR2 FQGNSA. Inclusive of the bounding cysteine and phenylalanine, the CDR3 is 14 residues long. Only CDR3 DNA remains: 42 bases, in frame from the first base. V is pared back by 5 bases and J by 5 bases, with 15 bases lying between the germline termini. The sequencing machine was an Illumina HiSeq 1500. The public reads were run again by TCRdb, first through fastp at Q25 and then through MiXCR, and only productive beta chains were kept. Merged by CDR3 protein, the rows form single entries marked with the most common genes and DNA. Counted in this sample were roughly 200,000 distinct CDR3 sequences; nearly 9.5% of them appeared once. The ten most abundant clones make up approximately 4.3% of the sample. This clonotype was recorded at least ten times. Its antigen is unknown. Per-nucleotide qualities are absent, and no much larger clonotype sits a single base away.

Beyond this particular receptor, the publication reports: The ex vivo response was dominated by HLA-C-restricted CMV-specific TCR beta clonotypes, and the single most frequent clonotype in two of eight donors was supplied by these HLA-C-restricted clonotypes. In both this cohort and an independent cohort of some 370 donors, the cumulative frequency of public TCR beta family members distinguished carriers of CMV infection plus the relevant HLA type.

The rearrangement combines TRBV7-2 with TRBJ2-5; a confident D gene designation cannot be given. The sequence came from a human donor in good health (CMV status not recorded). Some clones in this sample may be carry-over from other donors' samples. Sequenced sample: PBMCs. The DNA is as follows: TGTGCCAGCAGCCGGGCCGGCTTGACGGAGACCCAGTACTTC. It specifies CASSRAGLTETQYF.